This T cell receptor beta chain derives from a study of blood T cell repertoires in COVID-19. Study information: The analysed material was cDNA or gDNA that came from T cells, B-cell-depleted T cells, or PBMCs.

Using immunoSEQ multiplex PCR, the repertoire was profiled, and TCRdb retains in-frame clones only, with some absent. The sample has tens of thousands of clones, more than 80% seen once; the top ten hold 2%. Germline CDR1 is SNHLY and CDR2 is FYNNEI. The CDR3 covers 15 residues. V lost 5 bases to trimming and J lost 7 bases, with 21 bases between them. The chain joins TRBV2 to TRBJ2-7; D possibly corresponds to TRBD1 (6 bases). The clonotype comes from a man younger than 45 with acute or convalescent COVID-19. Sequencing input: peripheral blood. The CDR3: CASSLAGASSGEQYV. Written as DNA, the CDR3 is TGTGCCAGCAGTTTGGCAGGGGCCTCGAGTGGTGAGCAGTACGTC.